This T cell receptor (beta chain) is drawn from a study of breast tumors, draining lymph nodes, adjacent tissues. Samples came from axillary lymph nodes draining the breast cancer. V lost 1 base and J 3 bases, leaving 13 bases between the germline ends. Germline loops: CDR1 LGHNA, CDR2 YSLEER. The CDR3 consists of 17 residues. TCRdb re-analysed the multiplex PCR reads in MiXCR, keeping a single row per CDR3 protein. The table includes approximately 130,000 distinct CDR3 sequences, 20% to 25% detected once. This clonotype was counted ten times or more. The chain joins TRBV4-3 to TRBJ2-6; D may be TRBD1 (6 bases). Sequencing was performed on axillary lymph node tissue. The TCR originated in a female donor with breast cancer. Some clones in this sample may be carry-over from other donors' samples. The CDR3 here is CASSQATQGIGANVLTF. Here the CDR3 DNA reads TGCGCCAGCAGCCAAGCGACACAGGGAATTGGGGCCAACGTCCTGACTTTC.